One T cell receptor (beta chain) is described in this entry. As yet, its antigen is unknown. This entry comes from a study of response to subunit inactivated influenza vaccine. General study points: The study's authors posited that every seasonal influenza vaccination enlists few new T cells.

TCRdb reanalysed the RT-PCR reads using MiXCR and keeps one entry per CDR3 protein. The sample contains 430,000 or so distinct CDR3 sequences, 11% of which appear only once. Looked up from germline, CDR1 is SEHNR and CDR2 is FQNEAQ (reference sequence). The CDR3 has 15 amino acids. V lost 1 base to trimming and J lost 12 bases, with 18 bases between them. The chain couples TRBV7-9 to TRBJ1-4; no firm D call. The sequences come from PBMCs from blood, collected 40 to 50 days after vaccination. The receptor's source is a man aged 50-59 years who received an inactivated influenza vaccine. The CDR3 spells CASSLVGGGNEELFF. CDR3 DNA sequence: TGTGCCAGCAGCTTAGTGGGCGGAGGTAATGAGGAACTGTTTTTT.